The 2 T cell receptor beta chains below come from one sample, sequenced in a study of early T cells in non-severe SARS-CoV-2 infection (dated by TCRdb to the early 2020s). The library was obtained by 5' RACE. The sample was run on a NextSeq 500. TCRdb trimmed the raw reads at Q25, called clones with MiXCR and kept productive beta chains. For every CDR3 protein sequence, its rows merge into one entry that carries the most common genes and DNA. This sample lists more than 65,000 distinct CDR3 sequences; 3.5% to 6% were detected once. The top ten clones comprise under 4% of the sample. Sequenced material: whole blood, taken at baseline. Receptors originate from an adult who was a healthcare worker with PCR-confirmed SARS-CoV-2 infection or an uninfected control (not recorded which). The donor label of this sample is uncertain.

This clonotype occurred a few times. The V gene is TRBV6-2 or TRBV6-3, the J gene TRBJ2-2; the match to TRBD2 covers 10 bases. The CDR3 runs 17 residues. The germline CDR1 and CDR2 sequences are MNHEY and SVGEGT. V lost 7 bases, J lost 0 bases, and 8 bases stayed unmatched. CDR3: CASIGLAANPNTGELFF. CDR3 nucleotides: TGTGCCAGCATCGGACTAGCGGCGAATCCGAACACCGGGGAGCTGTTTTTT.

V and J are TRBV5-6 and TRBJ1-4; D gene ambiguous. V shed 3 bases and J shed 6 bases, with 12 bases lying between them. The germline V gene has CDR1 SGHDT and CDR2 YYEEEE. This CDR3 has 14 residues. The CDR3 sequence: CASSSFYRDEKLFF. CDR3 coding DNA: TGTGCCAGCAGCTCCTTTTACCGGGATGAAAAACTGTTTTTT.